Reported below is one T cell receptor (beta chain). The protocol was immunoSEQ multiplex PCR, while the TCRdb copy is restricted to in-frame clones and leaves out a portion. The data contain 280,000 or so clones, approximately 83% of them singletons. This sample was taken from a study of blood T cell repertoires in COVID-19. Enrollees, roughly 18 to 90 years old, lived in 24 US areas. Germline CDR1 and CDR2: SNHLY and FYNNEI. This CDR3 contains 12 residues. Trimming took 0 bases from V and 7 from J, leaving 6 bases between them. This chain uses TRBV2 with TRBJ1-1, with D unresolved. The sequence was obtained from a young man who had recovered from COVID-19. Sample: PBMCs or T cells enriched from blood (not recorded which). The CDR3 DNA reads as TGTGCCAGCAGTGAAGCACGCAGTGAAGCTTTCTTT. Amino acids: CASSEARSEAFF.